Presented here are 6 T cell receptor beta chains from one specimen sequenced in a study of T-cell memory formation after mild COVID-19. Each CDR3 protein is one row after TCRdb ran MiXCR on the 5' RACE reads. The sample lists about 560,000 distinct CDR3 sequences, 20% to 25% occurring once. Material for sequencing was PBMCs or a T cell subset sorted from them (not recorded which). The source is an adult woman who had mild COVID-19 (a few samples of this study predate the infection). Cell type and time point are not known.

A few counts support this clonotype. This rearrangement joins TRBV30 to TRBJ2-6; 7 nucleotides match TRBD1. The CDR3 is made up of 15 amino acids. Trimming cost V 3 bases and J 1 base; bases outside gene matches: 3. In germline, CDR1 is GTSNPN, CDR2 SVGIG (reference sequence). The CDR3 here is CAWRARGSGANVLTF. For the CDR3, the DNA is TGTGCCTGGAGAGCCAGGGGGTCTGGGGCCAACGTCCTGACTTTC.

This chain connects TRBV7-9 to TRBJ2-2, with a tentative D call TRBD2 (6 bases). Trimming removed 5 bases at V and 5 bases at J, with 21 bases between. This CDR3 has 17 amino acids. Germline V gene lookup returns CDR1 SEHNR and CDR2 FQNEAQ (reference sequence). CDR3 protein: CASSQSPFSGATGELFF. CDR3 coding DNA: TGTGCCAGCAGCCAGTCCCCTTTTAGCGGAGCGACCGGGGAGCTGTTTTTT.

As DNA, the CDR3 is TGCAGTGCTAGCGGGACTAGCGTGGACCAAGAGACCCAGTACTTC. Translating it yields CSASGTSVDQETQYF. The chain couples TRBV20-1 to TRBJ2-5; 10 positions match TRBD2. V was clipped by 3 bases and J by 0 bases; unmatched bases: 4. Germline V lookup: CDR1 DFQATT, CDR2 SNEGSKA (reference sequence). This CDR3 spans 15 amino acids.

The chain recombines TRBV6-5 with TRBJ1-1; tentatively, D is TRBD1 (5 bases). The CDR3 is 13 residues long. The V end was cut by 2 bases, the J end by 8 bases, with 12 bases between. The germline gives CDR1 MNHEY, CDR2 SVGAGI. As DNA, the CDR3 is TGTGCCAGCAGTTACGAGGGGTCCTGGGAAGCTTTCTTT. It is translated as CASSYEGSWEAFF.

This clonotype has a handful of counts. V gene TRBV12-3 or TRBV12-4 combines with J gene TRBJ2-1; a weak D match, TRBD2 (5 bases). Trimming shortened V by 3 bases and J by 8 bases, and 11 bases separated the two germline ends. The CDR3 runs 13 residues. CDR3 DNA sequence: TGTGCCAGCAGTTTGATAGCCGGGGATGAGCAGTTCTTC. This codes for CASSLIAGDEQFF.

This clonotype has more than one count but fewer than ten. The DNA of the CDR3 is TGTGCCAGCAGCCAAGTCCAAAACATTCAGTACTTC. This codes for CASSQVQNIQYF. The rearrangement uses TRBV12-3 or TRBV12-4 and TRBJ2-4; D is unclear. V was shortened by 6 bases and J by 5 bases, with 8 bases between the two germline ends. This CDR3 has 12 residues.